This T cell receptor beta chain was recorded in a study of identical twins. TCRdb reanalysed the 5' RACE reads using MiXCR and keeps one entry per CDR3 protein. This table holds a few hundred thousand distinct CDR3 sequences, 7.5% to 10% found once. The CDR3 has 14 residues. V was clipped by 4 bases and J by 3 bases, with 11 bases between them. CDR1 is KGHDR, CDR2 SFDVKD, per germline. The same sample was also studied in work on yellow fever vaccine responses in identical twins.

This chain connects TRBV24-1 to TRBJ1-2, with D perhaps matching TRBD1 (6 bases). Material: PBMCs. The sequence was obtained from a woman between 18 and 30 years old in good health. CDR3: CATSDPGQYYGYTF. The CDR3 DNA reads TGTGCCACCAGTGACCCAGGACAGTACTATGGCTACACCTTC.